The T cell receptor beta chain under discussion was sequenced for a study of PD-L1 blockade in urothelial cancer. Time point denoted: pretreatment peripheral blood. Sequencing used immunoSEQ multiplex PCR; TCRdb keeps in-frame clones, though not all of them. The sample contains 70,000 to 95,000 clones, more than 80% of which appear only once. The CDR3 spans 15 residues. Germline trimming cut 4 bases from V and 2 bases from J; bases unmatched to any gene: 5. The germline CDR1 and CDR2 sequences are GTSNPN and SVGIG (reference sequence). The chain employs TRBV30 and TRBJ2-6, with TRBD1 matching 7 bases. The material was PBMCs, obtained around atezolizumab (anti-PD-L1) treatment. This clonotype was obtained from a woman older than 75 with urothelial cancer. The CDR3 DNA follows: TGTGCCTGGACCGTCGGGACAGCTGGGGCCAACGTCCTGACTTTC. The encoded protein is CAWTVGTAGANVLTF.